The TCR beta chain described here comes from a study of response to subunit inactivated influenza vaccine. The germline V gene has CDR1 MNHNS and CDR2 SASEGT. The CDR3 consists of 15 residues. Trimming removed 6 bases from V and 3 bases from J; junction bases left unmatched: 6. One entry per CDR3 protein, called by TCRdb with MiXCR from the RT-PCR reads. The sample holds about 480,000 distinct CDR3 sequences; over 10% are singletons and the top ten take roughly 14%. The chain joins TRBV6-1 to TRBJ2-7; the match to TRBD2 covers 12 bases. The clonotype comes from a man aged 45-65 years who received an inactivated influenza vaccine. This material consisted of PBMCs from blood, taken 35 to 45 days after vaccination. The CDR3 sequence is CASRTGLAGYYEQYF. DNA for the CDR3: TGTGCCAGCAGAACAGGACTAGCGGGATACTACGAGCAGTACTTC.